This T cell receptor beta chain comes out of a study of cytomegalovirus exposure and HLA in healthy donors. Findings and caveats of the study: When analyzed later, a missense DCLRE1C variant was found to be linked to TCR beta V- and J-gene trimming. Later analysis identified several of the most significant clusters that appeared linked to common viral pathogens. Listed as cytomegalovirus-associated were 164 TCR beta chains. Most CMV-associated TCR beta chains were later found to appear HLA-restricted.

Of note for this clone: What it binds is not known. An end of the junction does not agree with germline; a read error may underlie this.

CDR3 length: 14 amino acids. Per the germline V gene, CDR1 is SGHTA and CDR2 is FQGNSA. The study ran its PCR with 60 Vbeta and 13 Jbeta primers. Method: immunoSEQ multiplex PCR; TCRdb's copy keeps in-frame clones and lacks some. Found here are 130,000 or so clones, approximately 75% of them singletons; the top ten hold around 2%. The J gene is TRBJ2-1, the V gene TRBV7-2; TRBD2 matches 12 bases. The sample was PBMCs. The clonotype originates from a man aged 35 to 55 in good health and CMV-seronegative. CDR3 in amino acids: CATRLAGDYIEQFF. CDR3 nucleotides: TGTGCCACCAGACTAGCGGGAGACTACATTGAGCAGTTCTTC.